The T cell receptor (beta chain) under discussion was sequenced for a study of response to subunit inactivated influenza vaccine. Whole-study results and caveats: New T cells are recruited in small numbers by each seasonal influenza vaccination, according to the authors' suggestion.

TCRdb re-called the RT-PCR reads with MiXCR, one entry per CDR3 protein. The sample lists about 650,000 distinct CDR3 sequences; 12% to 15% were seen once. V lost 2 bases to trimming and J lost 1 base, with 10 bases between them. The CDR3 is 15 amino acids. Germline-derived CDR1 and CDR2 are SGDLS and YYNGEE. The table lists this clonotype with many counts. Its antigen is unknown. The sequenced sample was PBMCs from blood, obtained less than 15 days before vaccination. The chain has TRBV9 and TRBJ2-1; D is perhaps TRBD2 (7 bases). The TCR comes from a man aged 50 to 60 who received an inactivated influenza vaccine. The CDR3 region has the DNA TGTGCCAGCAGCGTGGGAGGGGGGTCCTACAATGAGCAGTTCTTC. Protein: CASSVGGGSYNEQFF.